This T cell receptor beta chain was obtained from a study of blood T cell repertoires in COVID-19. Overall study: Nucleic acid was either cDNA or gDNA, and it came from T cells, B-cell-depleted T cells, or PBMCs.

The protocol was immunoSEQ multiplex PCR, while the TCRdb copy is restricted to in-frame clones and leaves out a portion. The sample records tens of thousands of clones, about 83% being singletons. The CDR3 length is 17 residues. Germline CDR1 is MDHEN and CDR2 is SYDVKM. Trimming shortened V by 3 bases and J by 0 bases, and 15 bases separated the two germline ends. Sample: peripheral blood. The sequence was collected from a woman aged 80 or older with acute or convalescent COVID-19. The chain is built from TRBV28 and TRBJ2-1, with D possibly TRBD2 on 5 matching bases. The CDR3 nucleotides read TGTGCCAGCAGTTTTCTGGACTCCCGGAGCTCCTACAATGAGCAGTTCTTC. Translating it yields CASSFLDSRSSYNEQFF.